This T cell receptor beta chain appears in the sequencing data of a study of cytomegalovirus exposure and HLA in healthy donors. Study in general: Tens of millions of unique TCRs from HLA-typed donors made up an early data release. Study findings and constraints: Rare TCR sequences dominated, though some public TCRs recurred in many donors. Among TCR beta chains of equal frequency, HLA-associated ones were more clonally expanded in a later analysis.

Unmatched junction bases numbered 5, after V lost 4 bases and J lost 1 base. This CDR3 has 16 residues. The V gene's germline CDR1 is SEHNR and CDR2 FQNEAQ (reference sequence). Regarding this clone: No antigen is known for it.

60 Vbeta and 13 Jbeta primers were used in PCR. Under the authors' procedure: In a later analysis, 60 million to 90 million unique TCR beta chains included roughly 11 million shared by two or more donors. Clones were read by immunoSEQ multiplex PCR, and TCRdb kept only the in-frame ones, dropping some. The DNA gave D and trimming, while V, J and clone size come from that table. The sample features 65,000 to 80,000 clones, with about 4.6% in its top ten. Sequencing was done on a sample of PBMCs. This sequence joins TRBV7-9 and TRBJ2-5; 11 nucleotides match TRBD2. This receptor was obtained from a man in his thirties or forties in good health and CMV-seronegative. CDR3 in amino acids: CASSWGTSGLQETQYF. The CDR3 DNA sequence: TGTGCCAGCAGCTGGGGGACTAGCGGCCTCCAAGAGACCCAGTACTTC.